This TCR beta chain was identified during a study of vaccination effects on CD4 cells after COVID-19. Germline V lookup: CDR1 SGHRS, CDR2 YFSETQ. The CDR3 is 16 residues long. Trimming shortened V by 4 bases and J by 0 bases, and 16 bases separated the two germline ends. As concerns this clone: Its antigen is as yet unknown.

The table came from immunoSEQ multiplex PCR; TCRdb's copy has only in-frame clones and leaves some out. This sample yields tens of thousands of clones, of which around 76% are seen a single time; 7.5% to 9.5% belongs to the top ten. Antigen-specific CD4+ T cells expanded by the ViraFEST assay with viral peptide pools were then sequenced. Having been cultured for around ten days, the cells underwent CD4+ T cell isolation. Vaccinated recipients, who were negative for nucleocapsid antibodies, had no history of SARS-CoV-2 infection. This TCR came from a human donor who received a COVID-19 vaccine. The sample was CD4+ T cells from PBMCs cultured with HCoV-NL63 spike peptides, taken before COVID-19 vaccination. The chain employs TRBV5-1 and TRBJ1-1; D uncertain. CDR3 DNA: TGCGCCAGCAGCCCAGGAGGCGGTCTAATGAACACTGAAGCTTTCTTT. As protein: CASSPGGGLMNTEAFF.